The present entry profiles one T cell receptor beta chain with its context. As originally analysed: Researchers report that nucleated cell counts were estimated from reference gene primer amplification. The data were produced by immunoSEQ multiplex PCR, yet TCRdb's version contains in-frame clones alone and is incomplete. Clone size and the V and J calls come from that table; the DNA yielded D and trimming. The sample yields 220,000 or so clones, 90% seen once. Study members were between roughly 18 and 100 years old and lived in 24 US regions. This CDR3 is built from 15 residues. The V gene lost 0 bases and the J gene lost 5 bases, with 14 bases spanning the gap. Germline V CDR1 and CDR2: SGHRS, YFSETQ. This sample is part of a study of blood T cell repertoires in COVID-19. The overall study: The origin of the acute and convalescent COVID-19 samples was the United States, Italy and Spain. The cDNA or gDNA used as material had been derived from T cells, B-cell-depleted T cells, or PBMCs.

This chain uses TRBV5-1 with TRBJ2-5; no clear D gene. The source of this sequence is a man aged 25-45 years who had been exposed to COVID-19. The sample consisted of PBMCs or T cells enriched from blood (not recorded which). CDR3 in amino acids: CASSLVAPNEETQYF. CDR3 coding DNA: TGCGCCAGCAGCTTGGTTGCGCCCAATGAGGAGACCCAGTACTTC.